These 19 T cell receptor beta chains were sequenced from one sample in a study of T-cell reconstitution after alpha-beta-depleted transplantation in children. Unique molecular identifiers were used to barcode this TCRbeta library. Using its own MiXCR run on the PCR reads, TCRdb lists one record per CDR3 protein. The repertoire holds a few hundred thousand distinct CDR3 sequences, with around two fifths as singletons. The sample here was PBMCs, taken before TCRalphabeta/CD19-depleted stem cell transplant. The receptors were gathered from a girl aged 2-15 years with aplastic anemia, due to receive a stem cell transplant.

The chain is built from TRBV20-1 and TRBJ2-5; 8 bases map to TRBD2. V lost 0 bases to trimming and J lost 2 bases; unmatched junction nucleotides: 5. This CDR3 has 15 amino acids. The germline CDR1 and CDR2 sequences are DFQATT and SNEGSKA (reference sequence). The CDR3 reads CSAREIAGPQETQYF. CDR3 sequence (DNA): TGCAGTGCTAGAGAGATAGCGGGACCACAAGAGACCCAGTACTTC.

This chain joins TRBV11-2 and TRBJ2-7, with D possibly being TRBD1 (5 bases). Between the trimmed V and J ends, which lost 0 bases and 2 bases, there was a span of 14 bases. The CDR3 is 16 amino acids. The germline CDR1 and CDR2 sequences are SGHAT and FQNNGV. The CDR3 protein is CASSLDHRPGPYEQYF. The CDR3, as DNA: TGTGCCAGCAGCTTAGATCACCGGCCAGGGCCCTACGAGCAGTACTTC.

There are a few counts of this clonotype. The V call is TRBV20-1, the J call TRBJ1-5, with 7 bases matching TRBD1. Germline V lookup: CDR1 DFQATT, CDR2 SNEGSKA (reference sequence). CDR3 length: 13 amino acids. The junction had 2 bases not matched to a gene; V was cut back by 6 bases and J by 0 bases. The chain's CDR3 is CSARDSSNQPQHF. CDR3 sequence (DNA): TGCAGTGCGCGGGACAGTAGCAATCAGCCCCAGCATTTT.

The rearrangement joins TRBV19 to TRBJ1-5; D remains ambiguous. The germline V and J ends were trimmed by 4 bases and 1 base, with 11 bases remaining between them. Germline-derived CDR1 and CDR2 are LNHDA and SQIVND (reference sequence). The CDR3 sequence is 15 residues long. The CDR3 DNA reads TGTGCCAGTAGTAACCGCGTGGAGAGCAATCAGCCCCAGCATTTT. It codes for CASSNRVESNQPQHF.

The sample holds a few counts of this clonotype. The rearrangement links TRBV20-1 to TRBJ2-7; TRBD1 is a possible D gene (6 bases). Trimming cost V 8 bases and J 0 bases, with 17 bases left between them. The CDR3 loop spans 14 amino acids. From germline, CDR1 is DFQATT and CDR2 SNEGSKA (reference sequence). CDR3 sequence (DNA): TGCAGTCCACAGGCAGGGGAAAGCTCCTACGAGCAGTACTTC. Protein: CSPQAGESSYEQYF.

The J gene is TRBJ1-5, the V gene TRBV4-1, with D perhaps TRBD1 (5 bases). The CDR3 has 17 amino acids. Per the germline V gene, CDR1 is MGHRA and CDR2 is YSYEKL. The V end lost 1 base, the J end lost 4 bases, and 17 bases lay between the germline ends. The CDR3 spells CASSQVGGANGNQPQHF. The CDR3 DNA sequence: TGCGCCAGCAGCCAAGTAGGTGGGGCGAACGGAAATCAGCCCCAGCATTTT.

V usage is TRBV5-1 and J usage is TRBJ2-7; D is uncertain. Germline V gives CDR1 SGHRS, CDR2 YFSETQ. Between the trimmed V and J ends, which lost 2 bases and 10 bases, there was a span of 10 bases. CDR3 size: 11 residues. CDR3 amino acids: CASSLDGKQYF. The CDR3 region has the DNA TGCGCCAGCAGCTTAGACGGTAAACAGTACTTC.

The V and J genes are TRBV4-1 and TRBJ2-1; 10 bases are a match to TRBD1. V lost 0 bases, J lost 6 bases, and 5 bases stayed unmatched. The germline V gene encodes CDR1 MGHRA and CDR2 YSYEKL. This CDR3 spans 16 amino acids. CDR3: CASSQEGDRGSNEQFF. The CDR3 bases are TGCGCCAGCAGCCAAGAAGGGGACAGGGGCTCCAATGAGCAGTTCTTC.

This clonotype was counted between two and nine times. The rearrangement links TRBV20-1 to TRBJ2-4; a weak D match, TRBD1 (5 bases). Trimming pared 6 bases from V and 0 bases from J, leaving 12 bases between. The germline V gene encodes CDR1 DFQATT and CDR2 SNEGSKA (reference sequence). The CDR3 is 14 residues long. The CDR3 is CSAQGDLAKNIQYF. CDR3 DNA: TGCAGTGCCCAAGGGGATCTAGCCAAAAACATTCAGTACTTC.

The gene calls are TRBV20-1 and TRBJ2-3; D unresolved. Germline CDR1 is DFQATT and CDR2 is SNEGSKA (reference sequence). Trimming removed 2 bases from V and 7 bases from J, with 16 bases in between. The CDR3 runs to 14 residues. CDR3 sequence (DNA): TGCAGTGCTAGATACCGGGCCCATCTTAATACGCAGTATTTT. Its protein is CSARYRAHLNTQYF.

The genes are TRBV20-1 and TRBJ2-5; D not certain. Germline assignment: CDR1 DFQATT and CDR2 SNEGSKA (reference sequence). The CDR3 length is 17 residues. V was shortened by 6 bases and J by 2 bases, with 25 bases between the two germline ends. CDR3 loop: CSATSGARVGMQETQYF. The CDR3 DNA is TGCAGTGCCACCTCGGGTGCTCGTGTGGGGATGCAAGAGACCCAGTACTTC.

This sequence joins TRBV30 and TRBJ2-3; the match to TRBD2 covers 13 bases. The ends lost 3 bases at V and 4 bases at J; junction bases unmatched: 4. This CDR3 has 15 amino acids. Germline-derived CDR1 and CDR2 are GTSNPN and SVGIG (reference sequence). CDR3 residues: CAWSRGTSGADTQYF. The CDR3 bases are TGTGCCTGGAGCAGGGGGACTAGCGGGGCAGATACGCAGTATTTT.

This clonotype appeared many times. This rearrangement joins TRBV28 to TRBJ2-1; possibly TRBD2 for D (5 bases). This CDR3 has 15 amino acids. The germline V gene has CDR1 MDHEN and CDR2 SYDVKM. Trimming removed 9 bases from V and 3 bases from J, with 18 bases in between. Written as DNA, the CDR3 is TGTGCCAGTTCGTTTGAGGGCTCGGACTACAATGAGCAGTTCTTC. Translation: CASSFEGSDYNEQFF.

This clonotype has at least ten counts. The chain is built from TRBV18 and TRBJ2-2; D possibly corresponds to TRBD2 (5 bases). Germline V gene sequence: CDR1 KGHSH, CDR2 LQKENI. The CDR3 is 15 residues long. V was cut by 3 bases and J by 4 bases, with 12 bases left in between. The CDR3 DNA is TGTGCCAGCTCACCGGAGCAGGACTCCACCGGGGAGCTGTTTTTT. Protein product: CASSPEQDSTGELFF.

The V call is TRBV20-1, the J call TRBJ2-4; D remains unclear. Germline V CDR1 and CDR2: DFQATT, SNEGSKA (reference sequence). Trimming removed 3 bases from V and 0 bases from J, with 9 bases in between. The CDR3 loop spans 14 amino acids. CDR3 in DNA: TGCAGTGCTAGGGAAGACCCAGCCAAAAACATTCAGTACTTC. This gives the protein CSAREDPAKNIQYF.

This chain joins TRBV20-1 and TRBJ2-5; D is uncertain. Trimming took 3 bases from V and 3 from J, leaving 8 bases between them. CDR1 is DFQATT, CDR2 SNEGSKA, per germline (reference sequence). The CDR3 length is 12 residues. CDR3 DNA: TGCAGTGCTAGTTTCGGCGAAGAGACCCAGTACTTC. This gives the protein CSASFGEETQYF.

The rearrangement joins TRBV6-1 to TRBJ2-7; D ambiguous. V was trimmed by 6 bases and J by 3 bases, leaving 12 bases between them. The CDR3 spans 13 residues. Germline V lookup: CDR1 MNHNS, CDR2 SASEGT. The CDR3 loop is CASRPRSNYEQYF. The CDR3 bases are TGTGCCAGCAGACCACGCTCCAACTACGAGCAGTACTTC.

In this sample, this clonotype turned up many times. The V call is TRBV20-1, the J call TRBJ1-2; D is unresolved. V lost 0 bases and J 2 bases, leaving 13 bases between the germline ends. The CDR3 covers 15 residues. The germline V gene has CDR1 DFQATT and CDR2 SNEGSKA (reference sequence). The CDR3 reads CSARDTAVGNYGYTF. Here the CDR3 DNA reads TGCAGTGCTAGAGATACGGCAGTTGGGAACTATGGCTACACCTTC.

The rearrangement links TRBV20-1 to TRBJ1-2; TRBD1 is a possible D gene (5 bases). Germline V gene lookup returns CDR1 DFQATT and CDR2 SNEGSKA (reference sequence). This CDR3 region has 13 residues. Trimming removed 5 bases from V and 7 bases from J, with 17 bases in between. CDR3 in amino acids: CSAPDGMGGGYTF. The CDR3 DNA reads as TGCAGTGCTCCCGACGGGATGGGGGGTGGCTACACCTTC.